The 31 T cell receptor beta chains given below trace back to one sample, sequenced in a study of T-cell memory formation after mild COVID-19. TCRdb ran MiXCR on the 5' RACE reads and lists one entry per CDR3 protein. The profile covers some 120,000 distinct CDR3 sequences, with 15% to 20% appearing a single time and 11% to 15% taken by the ten largest. Sequencing used PBMCs or a T cell subset sorted from them (not recorded which). The receptors here all came from an adult woman who had mild COVID-19 (a few samples of this study predate the infection). Cell type and time point are not known.

The V gene is TRBV20-1, the J gene TRBJ1-4; 12 nucleotides align to TRBD1. Germline CDR1 and CDR2: DFQATT and SNEGSKA (reference sequence). V trimming: 6 bases; J trimming: 6 bases; junction bases outside the gene matches: 8. The CDR3 runs 15 residues. CDR3 sequence: CSALGTGGRDEKLFF. As DNA, the CDR3 is TGCAGTGCCCTTGGGACAGGGGGCCGGGATGAAAAACTGTTTTTT.

This clonotype has more than one count but fewer than ten. This sequence joins TRBV4-2 and TRBJ2-7; D is uncertain. The ends were cut back, 0 bases at V and 4 bases at J, with 10 bases in the middle. Germline CDR1 and CDR2: LGHNA and YNFKEQ. The CDR3 loop spans 14 amino acids. CDR3 coding DNA: TGTGCCAGCAGCCAAGATCGCGAAGGGTACGAGCAGTACTTC. It yields the protein CASSQDREGYEQYF.

This clonotype came up a few times. V and J are TRBV25-1 and TRBJ2-7, with D tentatively TRBD2 (7 bases). Germline values: CDR1 MGHDK, CDR2 SYGVNS. V was shortened by 1 base and J by 1 base, with 14 bases between the two germline ends. The CDR3 loop spans 16 amino acids. The CDR3: CASSESPGRGSYEQYF. The CDR3 bases are TGTGCCAGCAGTGAATCCCCTGGGAGGGGGTCCTACGAGCAGTACTTC.

The chain joins TRBV20-1 to TRBJ2-3; 10 bases are a match to TRBD2. The CDR3 is 11 residues long. V lost 3 bases, J lost 13 bases, and 4 bases stayed unmatched. The germline V gene encodes CDR1 DFQATT and CDR2 SNEGSKA (reference sequence). CDR3 nucleotide sequence: TGCAGTGCTAGGGGCCTAGCGGGAGAGTATTTT. It yields the protein CSARGLAGEYF.

The J gene is TRBJ1-2, the V gene TRBV27; 9 positions agree with TRBD1. This CDR3 has 15 amino acids. From germline, CDR1 is MNHEY and CDR2 SMNVEV (reference sequence). V lost 2 bases, J lost 4 bases, and 5 bases stayed unmatched. CDR3 bases: TGTGCCAGCAGTTTAACAGGGGGCGACAGCTATGGCTACACCTTC. As protein: CASSLTGGDSYGYTF.

The J gene is TRBJ1-1, the V gene TRBV5-1; unclear D gene. The CDR3 contains 17 residues. Germline CDR1 and CDR2: SGHRS and YFSETQ. Trimming removed 0 bases at V and 1 base at J, with 16 bases between. Here the CDR3 reads CASSLDPGAGQNTEAFF. The CDR3 DNA sequence: TGCGCCAGCAGCTTGGACCCCGGAGCTGGGCAGAACACTGAAGCTTTCTTT.

The rearrangement uses TRBV5-1 and TRBJ1-1; the match to TRBD1 covers 7 bases. Losses at the gene ends were 4 bases for V and 7 bases for J; bases not matched to a gene: 10. CDR3 length: 14 amino acids. Germline loops: CDR1 SGHRS, CDR2 YFSETQ. CDR3 residues: CASSPRTGQGEAFF. CDR3 coding DNA: TGCGCCAGCAGCCCACGGACAGGCCAAGGTGAAGCTTTCTTT.

This clonotype was counted many times. This chain links TRBV28 with TRBJ2-5; 8 positions match TRBD2. J gave up 4 bases and V 3 bases, and 4 bases lay outside the gene matches. The germline V gene encodes CDR1 MDHEN and CDR2 SYDVKM. The CDR3 consists of 14 residues. The CDR3 coding sequence is TGTGCCAGCAGTTTGGCGGGGGGTGGAGAGACCCAGTACTTC. It specifies CASSLAGGGETQYF.

J is TRBJ2-7 and V is TRBV7-9; perhaps TRBD1 as D (6 bases). This CDR3 has 13 residues. Germline V gives CDR1 SEHNR, CDR2 FQNEAQ (reference sequence). The V end lost 3 bases, the J end lost 3 bases, and 9 bases lay between the germline ends. The CDR3 DNA reads TGTGCCAGCAGCTTTAACAGGGACTACGAGCAGTACTTC. Residues: CASSFNRDYEQYF.

This clonotype has more than one count but fewer than ten. This chain uses TRBV20-1 with TRBJ2-1, with TRBD2 identical over 7 bases. The CDR3 runs to 16 residues. Per the germline V gene, CDR1 is DFQATT and CDR2 is SNEGSKA (reference sequence). The V and J ends lost 0 bases and 7 bases, in that order; junction bases with no gene match: 12. The CDR3: CSARDGAGAWMNEQFF. Written as DNA, the CDR3 is TGCAGTGCTAGAGATGGGGCGGGAGCTTGGATGAATGAGCAGTTCTTC.

This clonotype was counted between two and nine times. The rearrangement links TRBV20-1 to TRBJ2-2; D may match TRBD1 or TRBD2 (5 bases each). The CDR3 totals 18 residues. The germline CDR1 and CDR2 sequences are DFQATT and SNEGSKA (reference sequence). Trimming took 5 bases from V and 2 from J, leaving 24 bases between them. CDR3 sequence: CSALLLGGKKVNTGELFF. CDR3 in DNA: TGCAGTGCTTTGCTTCTTGGGGGAAAAAAGGTCAACACCGGGGAGCTGTTTTTT.

A few counts support this clonotype. The chain uses TRBV15 and TRBJ2-7; TRBD1 aligns across 9 bases. The CDR3 extends over 17 amino acids. The V and J ends lost 1 base and 2 bases, in that order; junction bases with no gene match: 9. Germline V gene data show CDR1 as LNHNV and CDR2 as YYDKDF (reference sequence). The CDR3: CATSRAPGQGPTYEQYF. In nucleotides, the CDR3 is TGTGCCACCAGCAGAGCCCCCGGACAGGGGCCGACCTACGAGCAGTACTTC. The variable domain in full, completed from reference TRBV15 and TRBJ2-7, reads DAMVIQNPRYQVTQFGKPVTLSCSQTLNHNVMYWYQQKSSQAPKLLFHYYDKDFNNEADTPDNFQSRRPNTSFCFLDIRSPGLGDTAMYLCATSRAPGQGPTYEQYFGPGTRLTVT.

There are many counts of this clonotype. The chain combines TRBV10-3 with TRBJ2-7, with 11 nucleotides matching TRBD1. The junction had 6 bases not matched to a gene; V was cut back by 6 bases and J by 2 bases. The CDR3 contains 15 residues. Germline loops: CDR1 ENHRY, CDR2 SYGVKD. The CDR3 bases are TGTGCCATCAGATTCGGGACAGGGGGTACCTACGAGCAGTACTTC. It is translated as CAIRFGTGGTYEQYF.

This chain connects TRBV4-1 to TRBJ1-1, with D possibly matching TRBD1 (6 bases). The germline V and J ends were trimmed by 1 base and 5 bases, with 14 bases remaining between them. CDR3 size: 15 residues. Germline CDR1 is MGHRA and CDR2 is YSYEKL. The CDR3 protein is CASSQGTGWKTEAFF. As DNA, the CDR3 is TGCGCCAGCAGCCAAGGAACAGGGTGGAAAACTGAAGCTTTCTTT.

In its sample, this clonotype was seen a few times. The rearrangement joins TRBV5-4 to TRBJ2-3; possibly TRBD2 for D (6 bases). The CDR3 is 15 amino acids. V was shortened by 2 bases and J by 8 bases, with 18 bases between the two germline ends. Germline assignment: CDR1 SGHNT and CDR2 YYREEE (reference sequence). The CDR3 spells CASSFRRETLFTQYF. The CDR3 nucleotides read TGTGCCAGCAGCTTTCGACGGGAGACTCTATTTACGCAGTATTTT.

J is TRBJ1-2 and V is TRBV18, with D hard to call. Germline lookup yields CDR1 KGHSH and CDR2 LQKENI. CDR3 size: 15 residues. The germline V and J ends were trimmed by 3 bases and 2 bases, with 13 bases remaining between them. The CDR3 DNA follows: TGTGCCAGCTCACCCCCGGCAGGAGCCAACTATGGCTACACCTTC. Protein product: CASSPPAGANYGYTF.

This clonotype has ten or more counts. This chain uses TRBV6-5 with TRBJ2-1, with D possibly TRBD1 on 5 matching bases. Germline CDR1 MNHEY, CDR2 SVGAGI. V shed 0 bases and J shed 0 bases, with 6 bases lying between them. CDR3 length: 15 residues. In nucleotides, the CDR3 is TGTGCCAGCAGTTACTCCGACAGCTCCTACAATGAGCAGTTCTTC. Translated: CASSYSDSSYNEQFF.

This clonotype has just a few counts. The chain employs TRBV5-1 and TRBJ2-1, with 14 bases that match TRBD2. Germline V CDR1 and CDR2: SGHRS, YFSETQ. This CDR3 region has 15 residues. V trimming: 5 bases; J trimming: 8 bases; junction bases outside the gene matches: 6. CDR3 in DNA: TGCGCCAGCAGGGCCGGGACTAGCGGGAGTTATGAGCAGTTCTTC. It translates to CASRAGTSGSYEQFF.

V usage is TRBV6-2 or TRBV6-3 and J usage is TRBJ2-5; 7 bases are a match to TRBD2. CDR3 size: 15 residues. The V gene's germline CDR1 is MNHEY and CDR2 SVGEGT. The V and J ends lost 2 bases and 5 bases, in that order; junction bases with no gene match: 8. The CDR3: CASSYIAGVGETQYF. Written as DNA, the CDR3 is TGTGCCAGCAGTTACATCGCGGGAGTGGGGGAGACCCAGTACTTC.

J is TRBJ2-1 and V is TRBV10-3; D is unresolved. This CDR3 region has 13 residues. CDR1 is ENHRY and CDR2 is SYGVKD in the germline V gene. V dropped 2 bases and J dropped 4 bases, with 6 bases sitting between them. In DNA form, the CDR3 reads TGTGCCATCAGTGAGCACAAGTACAATGAGCAGTTCTTC. Protein product: CAISEHKYNEQFF.

In its sample, this clonotype was seen a few times. The chain links TRBV7-6 to TRBJ1-2; D is possibly TRBD1 (5 bases). This CDR3 has 15 residues. Trimming took off 1 base at V and 3 bases at J, with 12 bases between the two ends. CDR1 and CDR2 (germline): SGHVS, FNYEAQ. CDR3 loop: CASSLGSRGDYGYTF. Here the CDR3 DNA reads TGTGCCAGCAGCTTAGGGAGCCGGGGGGACTATGGCTACACCTTC.

This clonotype was recorded a few times. The V and J genes are TRBV5-1 and TRBJ2-1; perhaps D is TRBD1 or TRBD2 (5 bases each). With 4 bases removed from V and 8 bases from J, the gap between germline ends came to 13 bases. The CDR3 contains 13 residues. The germline V gene encodes CDR1 SGHRS and CDR2 YFSETQ. CDR3 DNA: TGCGCCAGCAGCCCAGAGGGACCCCATGAGCAGTTCTTC. Translation gives CASSPEGPHEQFF. Full variable domain (missing parts from reference TRBV5-1 and TRBJ2-1): KAGVTQTPRYLIKTRGQQVTLSCSPISGHRSVSWYQQTPGQGLQFLFEYFSETQRNKGNFPGRFSGRQFSNSRSEMNVSTLELGDSALYLCASSPEGPHEQFFGPGTRLTVL.

The rearrangement joins TRBV5-1 to TRBJ2-3; 8 nucleotides match TRBD2. The CDR3 sequence is 17 residues long. Germline loops: CDR1 SGHRS, CDR2 YFSETQ. V gave up 0 bases and J gave up 2 bases; unmatched junction bases: 8. In DNA, the CDR3 is TGCGCCAGCAGCTTGGGGAGCCTAGCGGGCTTCACAGATACGCAGTATTTT. This encodes CASSLGSLAGFTDTQYF.

The sample holds a few counts of this clonotype. The J gene is TRBJ1-1, the V gene TRBV19; perhaps TRBD1 as D (5 bases). Germline V gives CDR1 LNHDA, CDR2 SQIVND (reference sequence). The CDR3 loop spans 14 amino acids. The ends were cut back, 1 base at V and 5 bases at J, with 11 bases in the middle. For the CDR3, the DNA is TGTGCCAGTAGTATAGGCGGGGGACGGACTGAAGCTTTCTTT. It specifies CASSIGGGRTEAFF.

This clonotype was seen only a few times. The chain uses TRBV4-3 and TRBJ2-7; 8 bases match TRBD1. CDR1 LGHNA and CDR2 YSLEER come from the germline V gene. The CDR3 has 14 amino acids. The V gene end was trimmed by 8 bases and the J gene end by 0 bases; junction bases not matched to a gene: 6. The CDR3 is CASRYRGISYEQYF. The CDR3 DNA is TGCGCCAGCCGGTACAGGGGGATCTCCTACGAGCAGTACTTC.

The chain employs TRBV5-4 and TRBJ2-2, with 8 bases that match TRBD1. The CDR3 extends over 15 amino acids. Trimming removed 4 bases from V and 5 bases from J; junction bases left unmatched: 7. The V gene's germline CDR1 is SGHNT and CDR2 YYREEE (reference sequence). CDR3 sequence (DNA): TGTGCCAGCAGCCCAGGACAGGGACGGACCGGGGAGCTGTTTTTT. Amino acids: CASSPGQGRTGELFF.

This clonotype was seen only a few times. The chain combines TRBV29-1 with TRBJ2-7, with 7 bases that match TRBD1. This CDR3 spans 12 amino acids. J was trimmed by 2 bases and V by 5 bases; bases with no gene match: 3. Per germline, CDR1 SQVTM and CDR2 ANQGSEA. CDR3 in DNA: TGCAGCGTTTTTGACAGGGCCTACGAGCAGTACTTC. Its protein is CSVFDRAYEQYF.

The chain combines TRBV25-1 with TRBJ1-1, with unresolved D. The CDR3 is 15 residues long. Germline loops: CDR1 MGHDK, CDR2 SYGVNS. Trimming took 2 bases from V and 0 from J, leaving 10 bases between them. The CDR3: CASSERTNMNTEAFF. The DNA of the CDR3 is TGTGCCAGCAGTGAAAGGACGAACATGAACACTGAAGCTTTCTTT.

This clonotype showed up just a few times. The gene calls are TRBV10-3 and TRBJ2-5; 9 bases align to TRBD2. Trimming removed 9 bases from V and 1 base from J; junction bases left unmatched: 6. The CDR3 has 14 residues. Germline-derived CDR1 and CDR2 are ENHRY and SYGVKD. The CDR3 bases are TGTGCCATGGATAGCGGGGGCTTCCAAGAGACCCAGTACTTC. Translated: CAMDSGGFQETQYF.

The chain has TRBV15 and TRBJ1-4, with D possibly being TRBD1 (6 bases). The V gene's germline CDR1 is LNHNV and CDR2 YYDKDF (reference sequence). V was pared by 0 bases and J by 2 bases, with 16 bases between. There are 18 residues in the CDR3. DNA for the CDR3: TGTGCCACCAGCAGAGATCCTAAGCTAGGGGGGACTAATGAAAAACTGTTTTTT. The encoded protein is CATSRDPKLGGTNEKLFF.

The chain recombines TRBV12-3 or TRBV12-4 with TRBJ1-1, with D possibly TRBD1 on 6 matching bases. V was pared by 8 bases and J by 9 bases, with 13 bases between. There are 11 residues in the CDR3. The CDR3 nucleotides read TGTGCCAGCGCCTCCGGACAGAAAGCTTTCTTT. Encoded protein: CASASGQKAFF.